Below, 19 T cell receptor beta chains from the same sample are listed, as sequenced in a study of T cell responses to AZD1222 COVID-19 vaccine. The assay was immunoSEQ multiplex PCR, and TCRdb's table has in-frame clones only and misses some. The sample includes some 280,000 clones, roughly 93% of them seen just once. The sample consisted of peripheral blood, taken 28 days after the second AZD1222 dose. The receptors were sampled from an adult who received the AZD1222 COVID-19 vaccine.

The chain couples TRBV5-1 to TRBJ1-1; D might be TRBD1 (5 bases). Trimming removed 5 bases at V and 6 bases at J, with 14 bases between. CDR3 length: 13 residues. Germline V gene data show CDR1 as SGHRS and CDR2 as YFSETQ. CDR3 in amino acids: CASRREGSPEAFF. In nucleotides, the CDR3 is TGCGCCAGCAGGCGTGAGGGGTCCCCTGAAGCTTTCTTT.

The chain joins TRBV11-2 to TRBJ2-4; 7 bases are a match to TRBD2. V was pared by 6 bases and J by 1 base, with 6 bases of the junction left unmatched. This CDR3 has 15 amino acids. In germline, CDR1 is SGHAT, CDR2 FQNNGV. CDR3 DNA sequence: TGTGCCAGCAGTTGGGGGGGATCGGCCAAAAACATTCAGTACTTC. Translation: CASSWGGSAKNIQYF.

This sequence joins TRBV3-1 (or the pseudogene TRBV3-2) and TRBJ1-2, with a tentative D call TRBD1 (5 bases). The CDR3 contains 15 residues. The V gene's germline CDR1 is LGHDT and CDR2 YNNKEL (reference sequence). Trimming took 4 bases from V and 4 from J, leaving 16 bases between them. For the CDR3, the DNA is TGTGCCAGCAGCCCCCGGGGGGTCCCCAGCTATGGCTACACCTTC. Protein sequence: CASSPRGVPSYGYTF.

The chain links TRBV5-1 to TRBJ1-1; possible D gene TRBD1, 6 bases. Germline CDR1 is SGHRS and CDR2 is YFSETQ. The length of the CDR3 is 13 residues. Trimming took off 0 bases at V and 6 bases at J, with 9 bases between the two ends. The DNA of the CDR3 is TGCGCCAGCAGCTTGGGCGGGGGCGCTGAAGCTTTCTTT. Translation: CASSLGGGAEAFF.

This clone was seen a single time. This chain links TRBV6-5 with TRBJ2-3; 9 bases line up with TRBD2. J gave up 0 bases and V 6 bases, and 4 bases lay outside the gene matches. Germline CDR1 and CDR2: MNHEY and SVGAGI. This CDR3 has 15 residues. The CDR3 reads CASRPLAGSTDTQYF. The CDR3 DNA reads as TGTGCCAGCAGACCCCTAGCGGGGAGCACAGATACGCAGTATTTT.

The chain uses TRBV5-1 and TRBJ1-2; no definite D call. Germline lookup yields CDR1 SGHRS and CDR2 YFSETQ. The V gene lost 4 bases and the J gene lost 8 bases, with 18 bases spanning the gap. The CDR3 contains 14 residues. CDR3 bases: TGCGCCAGCAGCCCGGAGGGTCAACGTGGGGGCTACACCTTC. This encodes CASSPEGQRGGYTF.

The chain carries TRBV3-1 (or the pseudogene TRBV3-2) and TRBJ2-7, with D possibly TRBD1 on 5 matching bases. The CDR3 consists of 13 residues. Per the germline V gene, CDR1 is LGHDT and CDR2 is YNNKEL (reference sequence). V was shortened by 4 bases and J by 2 bases, with 9 bases between the two germline ends. CDR3 nucleotide sequence: TGTGCCAGCAGCCGGGGCAGCACCTACGAGCAGTACTTC. Its translation: CASSRGSTYEQYF.

About this clone itself: Germline and junction disagree at one end, which may indicate a read error. The chain joins TRBV2 to TRBJ2-2; TRBD2 is a possible D gene (5 bases). Looked up from germline, CDR1 is SNHLY and CDR2 is FYNNEI. The CDR3 extends over 14 amino acids. CDR3 region: CASRRAQSTGVLFF. As DNA, the CDR3 is TGTGCCAGCAGGAGGGCACAGTCCACCGGGGTGCTGTTTTTT.

CDR3 residues: CASSMGYGYTF. The CDR3 DNA reads TGTGCCAGTAGTATGGGGTATGGCTACACCTTC. The chain couples TRBV19 to TRBJ1-2; no reliable D call. Germline-derived CDR1 and CDR2 are LNHDA and SQIVND (reference sequence). The CDR3 covers 11 residues. V was shortened by 3 bases and J by 5 bases, with 4 bases between the two germline ends. The entire variable domain, with the rest obtained from reference TRBV19 and TRBJ1-2, is as follows: DGGITQSPKYLFRKEGQNVTLSCEQNLNHDAMYWYRQDPGQGLRLIYYSQIVNDFQKGDIAEGYSVSREKKESFPLTVTSAQKNPTAFYLCASSMGYGYTFGSGTRLTVV.

This rearrangement joins TRBV29-1 to TRBJ2-4; D gene ambiguous. Trimming cost V 0 bases and J 5 bases, with 5 bases left between them. The CDR3 has 12 amino acids. Looked up from germline, CDR1 is SQVTM and CDR2 is ANQGSEA. In nucleotides, the CDR3 is TGCAGCGTTGAAGATTGGGAAAACATTCAGTACTTC. Translation gives CSVEDWENIQYF.

The V call is TRBV5-1, the J call TRBJ2-1; D gene ambiguous. Germline CDR1 and CDR2: SGHRS and YFSETQ. The ends were cut back, 6 bases at V and 7 bases at J, with 20 bases in the middle. The length of the CDR3 is 15 residues. The chain's CDR3 is CASTGLVGSLNEQFF. The DNA of the CDR3 is TGCGCCAGCACCGGCCTTGTTGGGTCCCTGAATGAGCAGTTCTTC. Together with reference TRBV5-1 and TRBJ2-1, the CDR3 gives the full variable domain: KAGVTQTPRYLIKTRGQQVTLSCSPISGHRSVSWYQQTPGQGLQFLFEYFSETQRNKGNFPGRFSGRQFSNSRSEMNVSTLELGDSALYLCASTGLVGSLNEQFFGPGTRLTVL.

This clone was recorded once. The V gene is TRBV29-1, the J gene TRBJ1-1; no definite D call. Germline assignment: CDR1 SQVTM and CDR2 ANQGSEA. The CDR3 length is 12 residues. V was cut by 8 bases and J by 1 base, with 11 bases left in between. DNA of the CDR3: TGCAGCACACCTTCGGGGAACACTGAAGCTTTCTTT. Residues: CSTPSGNTEAFF.

This chain links TRBV7-9 with TRBJ2-2, with D possibly being TRBD1 or TRBD2 (5 bases each). CDR3 length equals 16 residues. Trimming took off 4 bases at V and 4 bases at J, with 16 bases between the two ends. Germline values: CDR1 SEHNR, CDR2 FQNEAQ (reference sequence). This chain's CDR3 is CASSSQGSVITGELFF. CDR3 coding DNA: TGTGCCAGCAGCTCCCAGGGTAGCGTCATCACCGGGGAGCTGTTTTTT.

This chain joins TRBV15 and TRBJ2-3; a weak D match, TRBD2 (6 bases). CDR1 and CDR2 from the germline V gene are LNHNV and YYDKDF (reference sequence). Trimming shortened V by 5 bases and J by 2 bases, and 8 bases separated the two germline ends. CDR3 length equals 13 residues. In nucleotides, the CDR3 is TGTGCCACCAGCCCGGGAGACACAGATACGCAGTATTTT. Protein product: CATSPGDTDTQYF.

This chain uses TRBV19 with TRBJ2-1; D assignment may be TRBD1 or TRBD2 (5 bases each). This CDR3 is built from 17 residues. CDR1 is LNHDA and CDR2 is SQIVND in the germline V gene (reference sequence). The V and J ends lost 5 bases and 5 bases respectively, with 22 bases between them. CDR3 DNA: TGTGCCAGTAGTTGGGGACCTACAAGACCTAAAAACAATGAGCAGTTCTTC. Its protein product is CASSWGPTRPKNNEQFF. Together with reference TRBV19 and TRBJ2-1, the CDR3 gives the full variable domain: DGGITQSPKYLFRKEGQNVTLSCEQNLNHDAMYWYRQDPGQGLRLIYYSQIVNDFQKGDIAEGYSVSREKKESFPLTVTSAQKNPTAFYLCASSWGPTRPKNNEQFFGPGTRLTVL.

This rearrangement joins TRBV12-5 to TRBJ2-5; D gene unclear. Trimming removed 2 bases from V and 4 bases from J, with 5 bases in between. The CDR3 covers 12 residues. Germline V gene data show CDR1 as LGHNT and CDR2 as FRNRAP. CDR3 region: CASGLSRETQYF. For the CDR3, the DNA is TGTGCTAGTGGTTTGTCCCGAGAGACCCAGTACTTC.

The CDR3 protein is CASTPGQAIGNTIYF. CDR3 bases: TGTGCCAGCACACCGGGACAGGCGATTGGAAACACCATATATTTT. The genes are TRBV7-9 and TRBJ1-3, with 8 positions matching TRBD1. After removal of 7 bases from V and 3 bases from J, the junction contained 8 bases not matched to a gene. Germline assignment: CDR1 SEHNR and CDR2 FQNEAQ (reference sequence). The CDR3 contains 15 residues.

V is TRBV10-3 and J is TRBJ1-1; tentatively, D is TRBD1 (5 bases). CDR1 is ENHRY and CDR2 is SYGVKD in the germline V gene. V shed 1 base and J shed 11 bases, with 11 bases lying between them. The CDR3 contains 12 residues. The DNA for the CDR3 is TGTGCCATCAGTGAGTTAGGGGAGGCGGCTTTCTTT. It specifies CAISELGEAAFF.

The V call is TRBV28, the J call TRBJ2-7; D not certain. The ends were cut back, 11 bases at V and 9 bases at J, with 20 bases in the middle. Germline CDR1 reads MDHEN; CDR2 reads SYDVKM. The CDR3 has 12 amino acids. In DNA form, the CDR3 reads TGTGCCTCGTCGGAGACTCCGTCGGGGCAGTACTTC. Its translation is CASSETPSGQYF. Supplemented by reference TRBV28 and TRBJ2-7, the full variable domain reads DVKVTQSSRYLVKRTGEKVFLECVQDMDHENMFWYRQDPGLGLRLIYFSYDVKMKEKGDIPEGYSVSREKKERFSLILESASTNQTSMYLCASSETPSGQYFGPGTRLTVT.